What follows are 14 T cell receptor beta chains derived from one specimen sequenced in a study of glioma-infiltrating T cells after dendritic cell vaccination. Profiled with immunoSEQ multiplex PCR; TCRdb holds only in-frame clones, not every one. This sample yields 75,000 to 100,000 clones, of which approximately 80% are seen a single time; 5.5% to 7% belongs to the top ten. Sequenced material: blood, taken before dendritic cell vaccination. The receptors were gathered from a human donor with glioblastoma.

The V gene is TRBV2, the J gene TRBJ2-2; weak D call: TRBD1 (5 bases). The CDR3 runs 14 residues. Germline assignment: CDR1 SNHLY and CDR2 FYNNEI. V was shortened by 7 bases and J by 3 bases, with 12 bases between the two germline ends. CDR3 in DNA: TGTGCCAGCAACCCTGGGGCCTACACCGGGGAGCTGTTTTTT. It encodes CASNPGAYTGELFF.

The V gene is TRBV6-6, the J gene TRBJ2-5; TRBD2 matches 9 bases. The length of the CDR3 is 16 residues. Germline V gene lookup returns CDR1 MNHNY and CDR2 SVGAGI (reference sequence). Trimming removed 6 bases from V and 5 bases from J; junction bases left unmatched: 13. Here the CDR3 DNA reads TGTGCCAGCAGCCGGGGTCCTAGCGGGACGGGGGAGACCCAGTACTTC. It yields the protein CASSRGPSGTGETQYF.

This chain links TRBV5-6 with TRBJ1-2; D is unresolved. Trimming removed 7 bases from V and 2 bases from J, with 15 bases in between. The V gene's germline CDR1 is SGHDT and CDR2 YYEEEE. This CDR3 is 14 amino acids long. The CDR3 loop is CASGWAEENYGYTF. In DNA form, the CDR3 reads TGTGCCAGCGGTTGGGCAGAAGAAAACTATGGCTACACCTTC.

The V and J genes are TRBV6-5 and TRBJ1-4, with D perhaps TRBD1 (6 bases). The length of the CDR3 is 15 residues. From germline, CDR1 is MNHEY and CDR2 SVGAGI. V was cut by 0 bases and J by 6 bases, with 11 bases left in between. The CDR3 spells CASSYSPGEYEKLFF. The DNA of the CDR3 is TGTGCCAGCAGTTACTCCCCAGGGGAGTATGAAAAACTGTTTTTT.

This chain links TRBV6-1 with TRBJ2-7, with D maybe TRBD2 (6 bases). V lost 4 bases and J 1 base, leaving 14 bases between the germline ends. CDR1 and CDR2 (germline): MNHNS, SASEGT. This CDR3 is 15 amino acids long. The CDR3 sequence is CASSGLSGPSYEQYF. CDR3 bases: TGTGCCAGCAGTGGGTTAAGCGGGCCTTCCTACGAGCAGTACTTC.

The rearrangement uses TRBV27 and TRBJ2-1; TRBD1 agrees at 9 bases. V shed 10 bases and J 5 bases; nucleotides not matched to a gene: 6. Germline V gene sequence: CDR1 MNHEY, CDR2 SMNVEV (reference sequence). CDR3 size: 13 residues. CDR3 sequence (DNA): TGTGCCACCAGACAGGGGGTCAACAATGAGCAGTTCTTC. Residues: CATRQGVNNEQFF.

The rearrangement links TRBV2 to TRBJ1-1, with TRBD1 identical over 8 bases. This CDR3 has 15 residues. The trim removed 5 bases at V and 1 base at J, leaving 6 bases unmatched. CDR1 and CDR2 from the germline V gene are SNHLY and FYNNEI. The CDR3 region is CASSQGTGWNTEAFF. The CDR3 DNA reads as TGTGCCAGCAGTCAGGGGACAGGATGGAACACTGAAGCTTTCTTT.

In its sample, this clone was seen many times. This chain links TRBV9 with TRBJ1-6, with 8 positions matching TRBD1. There are 15 residues in the CDR3. With V trimmed by 4 bases and J by 7 bases, 7 bases remained unmatched. Germline V gene data show CDR1 as SGDLS and CDR2 as YYNGEE. The CDR3 sequence: CASSPTRQGNSPLHF. The CDR3 bases are TGTGCCAGCAGCCCTACCCGACAGGGGAATTCACCCCTCCACTTT.

The rearrangement joins TRBV5-1 to TRBJ2-7; D ambiguous. Trimming left V 2 bases short and J 5 bases short, with 14 bases between. Germline V gene sequence: CDR1 SGHRS, CDR2 YFSETQ. CDR3 length: 14 amino acids. The CDR3 sequence is CASSFTERGHEQYF. DNA of the CDR3: TGCGCCAGCAGCTTTACGGAGCGAGGCCACGAGCAGTACTTC.

This chain uses TRBV28 with TRBJ1-2; 7 bases fit TRBD1. The CDR3 runs to 16 residues. The junction had 9 bases not matched to a gene; V was cut back by 4 bases and J by 1 base. Germline loops: CDR1 MDHEN, CDR2 SYDVKM. The CDR3 sequence is CASSSFRDRYNYGYTF. CDR3 in DNA: TGTGCCAGCAGTTCCTTCCGGGACAGATATAACTATGGCTACACCTTC.

V is TRBV27 and J is TRBJ2-3; the match to TRBD2 covers 10 bases. Germline CDR1 is MNHEY and CDR2 is SMNVEV (reference sequence). The CDR3 has 16 amino acids. J gave up 2 bases and V 2 bases, and 4 bases lay outside the gene matches. CDR3 region: CASSLLAGALTDTQYF. DNA for the CDR3: TGTGCCAGCAGTTTACTAGCGGGAGCACTCACAGATACGCAGTATTTT.

The genes are TRBV5-6 and TRBJ2-5, with a weak D call TRBD2 (6 bases). This CDR3 region has 16 residues. The V gene's germline CDR1 is SGHDT and CDR2 YYEEEE. The germline V and J ends were trimmed by 2 bases and 1 base, with 15 bases remaining between them. Here the CDR3 reads CASSFNMAGTQETQYF. For the CDR3, the DNA is TGTGCCAGCAGCTTTAACATGGCGGGAACCCAAGAGACCCAGTACTTC.

V gene TRBV15 combines with J gene TRBJ2-3; no definite D call. V was pared by 0 bases and J by 1 base, with 23 bases between. The CDR3 length is 20 residues. Germline-derived CDR1 and CDR2 are LNHNV and YYDKDF (reference sequence). CDR3 bases: TGTGCCACCAGCAGAGATAGCATATTATACGGTCCGAGCGGCACAGATACGCAGTATTTT. Its translation is CATSRDSILYGPSGTDTQYF.

The rearrangement joins TRBV7-3 to TRBJ2-1; 14 bases match TRBD2. CDR1 and CDR2 (germline): SGHTA, FQGTGA. The V segment lost 3 bases and the J segment 0 bases; nucleotides outside the gene matches: 10. The CDR3 is made up of 20 amino acids. The CDR3 reads CASSFLPTSGRASSYNEQFF. The CDR3 DNA reads as TGTGCCAGCAGCTTCCTACCGACTAGCGGGAGGGCGAGCTCCTACAATGAGCAGTTCTTC.